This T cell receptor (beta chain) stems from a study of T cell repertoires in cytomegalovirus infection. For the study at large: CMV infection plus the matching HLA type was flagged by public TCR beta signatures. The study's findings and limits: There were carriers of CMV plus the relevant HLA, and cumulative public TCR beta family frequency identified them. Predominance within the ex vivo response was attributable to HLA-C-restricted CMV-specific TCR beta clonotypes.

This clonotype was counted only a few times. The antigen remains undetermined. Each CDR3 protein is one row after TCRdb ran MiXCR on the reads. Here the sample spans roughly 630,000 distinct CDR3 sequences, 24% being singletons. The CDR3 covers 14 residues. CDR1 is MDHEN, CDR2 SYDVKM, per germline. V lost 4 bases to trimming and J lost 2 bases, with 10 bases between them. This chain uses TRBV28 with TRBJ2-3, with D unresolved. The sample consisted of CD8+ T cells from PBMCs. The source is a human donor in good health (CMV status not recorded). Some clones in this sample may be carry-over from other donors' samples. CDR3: CASSSSSSTDTQYF. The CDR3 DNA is TGTGCCAGCAGTTCCAGTAGCTCCACAGATACGCAGTATTTT.